Below are 30 T cell receptor beta chains sequenced from a single sample in a study of blood T cell repertoires in COVID-19. Using immunoSEQ multiplex PCR, the repertoire was profiled, and TCRdb retains in-frame clones only, with some absent. The sample lists about 240,000 clones, approximately 83% seen once, with around 2.8% in the top ten. The sequencing input was peripheral blood. These receptors were collected from a woman aged 25-40 years who had recovered from COVID-19.

In this sample, this clone turned up once. This chain connects TRBV27 to TRBJ2-7, with 8 bases fitting TRBD2. Trimming took 5 bases from V and 3 from J; bases not matched to a gene: 9. Germline loops: CDR1 MNHEY, CDR2 SMNVEV (reference sequence). This CDR3 has 15 residues. This CDR3 reads CASSPPGTRLYEQYF. CDR3 coding DNA: TGTGCCAGCAGTCCGCCCGGGACTAGGCTCTACGAGCAGTACTTC.

The chain has TRBV5-1 and TRBJ1-5; no clear D gene. Germline CDR1 SGHRS, CDR2 YFSETQ. V was pared by 0 bases and J by 8 bases, with 9 bases between. The CDR3 is 13 residues long. The CDR3 region has the DNA TGCGCCAGCAGCTTGGCGGGTATGGAGCCCCAGCATTTT. Protein product: CASSLAGMEPQHF. The full variable domain, its missing parts supplied by reference TRBV5-1 and TRBJ1-5, is KAGVTQTPRYLIKTRGQQVTLSCSPISGHRSVSWYQQTPGQGLQFLFEYFSETQRNKGNFPGRFSGRQFSNSRSEMNVSTLELGDSALYLCASSLAGMEPQHFGDGTRLSIL.

V is TRBV7-6 and J is TRBJ2-1; D call uncertain. This CDR3 has 14 amino acids. Germline assignment: CDR1 SGHVS and CDR2 FNYEAQ. V was cut by 4 bases and J by 0 bases, with 7 bases left in between. The CDR3 reads CASSSPSSYNEQFF. As DNA, the CDR3 is TGTGCCAGCAGCTCCCCTAGCTCCTACAATGAGCAGTTCTTC.

This sequence joins TRBV10-3 and TRBJ2-2, with D perhaps TRBD1 (6 bases). The germline gives CDR1 ENHRY, CDR2 SYGVKD. V was cut by 10 bases and J by 2 bases, with 17 bases left in between. The CDR3 has 15 residues. CDR3 residues: CATFPSGHNTGELFF. DNA for the CDR3: TGTGCCACTTTCCCGTCGGGACACAACACCGGGGAGCTGTTTTTT.

This clone came up a few times. The chain links TRBV19 to TRBJ1-6; D unresolved. CDR1 is LNHDA, CDR2 SQIVND, per germline (reference sequence). The CDR3 sequence is 13 residues long. V was trimmed by 4 bases and J by 6 bases, leaving 7 bases between them. Written as DNA, the CDR3 is TGTGCCAGTAGTAACAACATTAATTCACCCCTCCACTTT. Encoded protein: CASSNNINSPLHF.

The V call is TRBV5-1, the J call TRBJ2-1, with 11 positions matching TRBD2. Germline V gives CDR1 SGHRS, CDR2 YFSETQ. The CDR3 length is 14 residues. Trimming at V came to 3 bases and at J to 6 bases, leaving 2 bases not matched to a gene. CDR3 region: CASSSSGGINEQFF. For the CDR3, the DNA is TGCGCCAGCAGCTCTAGCGGGGGGATCAATGAGCAGTTCTTC.

The V call is TRBV6-6, the J call TRBJ2-3; 11 bases agree with TRBD2. The J segment lost 4 bases and the V segment lost 6 bases, leaving 9 bases of the junction unmatched. The V gene's germline CDR1 is MNHNY and CDR2 SVGAGI (reference sequence). The CDR3 has 16 amino acids. CDR3 DNA: TGTGCCAGCAGCCTCCTTAGCGGGGGGGCCGCAGATACGCAGTATTTT. The encoded protein is CASSLLSGGAADTQYF.

V is TRBV7-9 and J is TRBJ2-5, with D possibly being TRBD1 (6 bases). The CDR3 sequence is 13 residues long. Trimming took 5 bases from V and 4 from J, leaving 11 bases between them. The germline V gene has CDR1 SEHNR and CDR2 FQNEAQ (reference sequence). The CDR3 DNA follows: TGTGCCAGCAGCGCAATAGGGGGAGAGACCCAGTACTTC. This gives the protein CASSAIGGETQYF.

The chain uses TRBV2 and TRBJ1-6, with unresolved D. The CDR3 has 14 residues. The germline gives CDR1 SNHLY, CDR2 FYNNEI. The V end lost 8 bases, the J end lost 0 bases, and 8 bases lay between the germline ends. The CDR3 reads CASAESSYNSPLHF. In DNA form, the CDR3 reads TGTGCCAGCGCAGAAAGCTCCTATAATTCACCCCTCCACTTT.

This rearrangement joins TRBV5-4 to TRBJ2-1; TRBD2 aligns across 9 bases. Germline V gives CDR1 SGHNT, CDR2 YYREEE (reference sequence). CDR3 size: 17 residues. With V trimmed by 3 bases and J by 9 bases, 16 bases remained unmatched. The CDR3 loop reads CASSSPGSGGRGGEQFF. The DNA for the CDR3 is TGTGCCAGCAGCTCCCCCGGGAGCGGGGGGCGGGGAGGTGAGCAGTTCTTC.

This clone was seen a handful of times. The rearrangement joins TRBV4-1 to TRBJ1-6; D gene ambiguous. The CDR3 is 12 residues long. V lost 1 base, J lost 9 bases, and 4 bases lay in between. Germline V gives CDR1 MGHRA, CDR2 YSYEKL. The CDR3 is CASSQGASPLHF. As DNA, the CDR3 is TGCGCCAGCAGCCAAGGCGCTTCACCCCTCCACTTT.

As DNA, the CDR3 is TGTGCCAGCAGCGTAGTGGGACAGGGGTACGAGCAGTACTTC. Encoded protein: CASSVVGQGYEQYF. The gene calls are TRBV9 and TRBJ2-7; 10 nucleotides line up with TRBD1. This CDR3 is built from 14 residues. Germline V lookup: CDR1 SGDLS, CDR2 YYNGEE. The V and J ends lost 0 bases and 4 bases, in that order; junction bases with no gene match: 1.

The rearrangement links TRBV7-2 to TRBJ1-2, with 8 bases identical to TRBD1. CDR3 length equals 22 residues. The J segment lost 0 bases and the V segment lost 0 bases, leaving 21 bases of the junction unmatched. CDR1 and CDR2 from the germline V gene are SGHTA and FQGNSA. CDR3 sequence reads: CASSLAAVWSDRGVGANYGYTF. The CDR3 DNA reads as TGTGCCAGCAGCTTAGCCGCGGTGTGGTCTGACAGGGGAGTAGGAGCTAACTATGGCTACACCTTC.

The rearrangement links TRBV3-1 (or the pseudogene TRBV3-2) to TRBJ2-7; 8 bases match TRBD1. This CDR3 spans 16 amino acids. Germline trimming cut 0 bases from V and 6 bases from J; bases unmatched to any gene: 10. CDR1 LGHDT and CDR2 YNNKEL come from the germline V gene (reference sequence). The CDR3: CASSQDQGARGAEQYF. DNA for the CDR3: TGTGCCAGCAGCCAAGATCAGGGGGCGCGAGGGGCCGAGCAGTACTTC.

V gene TRBV2 combines with J gene TRBJ1-5, with 9 bases aligning to TRBD1. Germline V gene sequence: CDR1 SNHLY, CDR2 FYNNEI. V lost 5 bases to trimming and J lost 2 bases; unmatched junction nucleotides: 7. CDR3 length equals 16 residues. Here the CDR3 DNA reads TGTGCCAGCAGTCAAGAACAGGGGGCTGGCAATCAGCCCCAGCATTTT. Protein: CASSQEQGAGNQPQHF.

V is TRBV2 and J is TRBJ1-2; 7 nucleotides agree with TRBD1. V shed 6 bases and J 7 bases; nucleotides not matched to a gene: 11. This CDR3 is 14 amino acids long. Germline CDR1 reads SNHLY; CDR2 reads FYNNEI. In DNA, the CDR3 is TGTGCCAGCAGAGATCCGAGGGGGCTCAGTGGCTACACCTTC. This codes for CASRDPRGLSGYTF.

The chain combines TRBV6-2 or TRBV6-3 with TRBJ2-2, with TRBD2 matching 11 bases. Germline V gene data show CDR1 as MNHEY and CDR2 as SVGEGT. This CDR3 is built from 16 residues. After removal of 2 bases from V and 6 bases from J, the junction contained 5 bases not matched to a gene. The CDR3 DNA follows: TGTGCCAGCAGTTACGGGCTAGCGGGGGGCTCCGGGGAGCTGTTTTTT. This sequence encodes CASSYGLAGGSGELFF.

The chain's CDR3 is CASGGEGTSYGYTF. CDR3 bases: TGTGCCAGCGGCGGGGAGGGCACCAGCTATGGCTACACCTTC. The chain combines TRBV7-9 with TRBJ1-2; D is unresolved. V lost 8 bases to trimming and J lost 4 bases, with 17 bases between them. Looked up from germline, CDR1 is SEHNR and CDR2 is FQNEAQ (reference sequence). The CDR3 loop spans 14 amino acids.

This clone was observed a few times. The chain employs TRBV6-5 and TRBJ1-4, with D unresolved. This CDR3 comprises 15 residues. V was shortened by 1 base and J by 7 bases, with 13 bases between the two germline ends. Germline V gives CDR1 MNHEY, CDR2 SVGAGI. The CDR3 protein is CASSYFRERGEKLFF. As DNA, the CDR3 is TGTGCCAGCAGTTACTTCCGGGAGAGAGGTGAAAAACTGTTTTTT.

The genes are TRBV7-2 and TRBJ2-7, with TRBD1 matching over 9 bases. The CDR3 loop spans 13 amino acids. V gave up 3 bases and J gave up 3 bases; unmatched junction bases: 0. Germline V gene data show CDR1 as SGHTA and CDR2 as FQGNSA. CDR3 in amino acids: CASSLTGGYEQYF. The CDR3 bases are TGTGCCAGCAGCTTGACAGGGGGCTACGAGCAGTACTTC.

The chain recombines TRBV4-3 with TRBJ1-1; D not resolved. Trimming stripped 1 base from V and 0 bases from J, with 6 bases between. Germline V CDR1 and CDR2: LGHNA, YSLEER. The CDR3 spans 14 residues. The CDR3 DNA sequence: TGCGCCAGCAGCCAAGTTGTCGTGAACACTGAAGCTTTCTTT. Translating it yields CASSQVVVNTEAFF.

In regard to this clone: The sample contains more than one DNA sequence encoding this CDR3. The chain has TRBV18 and TRBJ1-1; TRBD1 aligns across 7 bases. The CDR3 is made up of 15 amino acids. V lost 4 bases to trimming and J lost 0 bases; unmatched junction nucleotides: 5. CDR1 and CDR2 from the germline V gene are KGHSH and LQKENI. The CDR3 region is CASSRGQALNTEAFF. CDR3 DNA sequence: TGTGCCAGCTCACGAGGACAGGCCTTGAACACTGAAGCTTTCTTT.

A few counts support this clone. The V call is TRBV6-2 or TRBV6-3, the J call TRBJ1-1; the D gene is possibly TRBD1 (6 bases). From germline, CDR1 is MNHEY and CDR2 SVGEGT. CDR3 size: 15 residues. The V and J ends lost 6 bases and 5 bases respectively, with 19 bases between them. For the CDR3, the DNA is TGTGCCAGCAGCACCCCACAGGGTGTGAGGACTGAAGCTTTCTTT. This translates into CASSTPQGVRTEAFF.

CDR3 residues: CASSSWASGTYEQYF. CDR3 coding DNA: TGTGCCAGCAGCTCCTGGGCTAGCGGAACCTACGAGCAGTACTTC. The chain uses TRBV5-4 and TRBJ2-7; TRBD2 matches 7 bases. The germline gives CDR1 SGHNT, CDR2 YYREEE (reference sequence). This CDR3 comprises 15 residues. Unmatched junction bases numbered 8, after V lost 3 bases and J lost 2 bases.

The V gene is TRBV4-2, the J gene TRBJ2-7; a possible D gene is TRBD2 (5 bases). Germline loops: CDR1 LGHNA, CDR2 YNFKEQ. The length of the CDR3 is 12 residues. V lost 1 base to trimming and J lost 7 bases, with 8 bases between them. The DNA of the CDR3 is TGTGCCAGCAGCCAAGTAACGGGGGAGCAGTACTTC. As protein: CASSQVTGEQYF.

This chain links TRBV6-5 with TRBJ1-4; TRBD1 agrees at 10 bases. V shed 6 bases and J 8 bases; nucleotides not matched to a gene: 9. Germline V gives CDR1 MNHEY, CDR2 SVGAGI. This CDR3 is 15 amino acids long. In nucleotides, the CDR3 is TGTGCCAGCAGCCCCGGACAGGGGGGACGAGAAAAACTGTTTTTT. It translates to CASSPGQGGREKLFF.

The CDR3 protein is CATSTGTGNTEAFF. The CDR3 DNA is TGTGCCACCTCGACCGGGACTGGAAACACTGAAGCTTTCTTT. The chain uses TRBV15 and TRBJ1-1; weak D call: TRBD1 (5 bases). The germline V and J ends were trimmed by 8 bases and 2 bases, with 15 bases remaining between them. The CDR3 spans 14 residues. Germline lookup yields CDR1 LNHNV and CDR2 YYDKDF (reference sequence).

The chain couples TRBV5-6 to TRBJ1-1; D is undetermined. This CDR3 is 16 amino acids long. Deletions cut 0 bases from V and 0 bases from J, with 12 bases between. CDR1 and CDR2 (germline): SGHDT, YYEEEE. The CDR3 DNA reads as TGTGCCAGCAGCTTGGCCGGGAGATCACTGAACACTGAAGCTTTCTTT. Translation gives CASSLAGRSLNTEAFF.

The genes are TRBV4-1 and TRBJ2-1; D may be TRBD1 (6 bases). Trimming stripped 0 bases from V and 2 bases from J, with 14 bases between. Germline values: CDR1 MGHRA, CDR2 YSYEKL. The CDR3 loop spans 17 amino acids. The DNA for the CDR3 is TGCGCCAGCAGCCAAGAGTGGGGGCGGCAGGCCTACAATGAGCAGTTCTTC. Protein: CASSQEWGRQAYNEQFF.

The J gene is TRBJ1-1, the V gene TRBV12-3 or TRBV12-4; D is undetermined. The CDR3 covers 12 residues. V shed 3 bases and J shed 10 bases, with 12 bases lying between them. As DNA, the CDR3 is TGTGCCAGCAGTTTTGGGCCCTCCGGAGCTTTCTTT. This gives the protein CASSFGPSGAFF.